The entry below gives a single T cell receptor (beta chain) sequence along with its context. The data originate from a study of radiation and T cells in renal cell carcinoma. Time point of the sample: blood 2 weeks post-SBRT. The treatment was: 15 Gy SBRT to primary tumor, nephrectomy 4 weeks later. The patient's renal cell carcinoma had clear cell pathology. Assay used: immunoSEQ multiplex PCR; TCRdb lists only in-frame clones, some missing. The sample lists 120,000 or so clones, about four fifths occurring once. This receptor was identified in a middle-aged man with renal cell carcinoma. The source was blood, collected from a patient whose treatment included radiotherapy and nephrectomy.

The CDR3 DNA reads TGTGCCATCAGGGGGCAGGGACAAGACGAGCAGTACTTC. Its protein product is CAIRGQGQDEQYF. The V gene is TRBV10-3, the J gene TRBJ2-7, with D perhaps TRBD1 (6 bases). This CDR3 contains 13 residues. Germline V gene lookup returns CDR1 ENHRY and CDR2 SYGVKD. Trimming cost V 6 bases and J 5 bases, with 14 bases left between them.